These T cell receptor beta chains were read from a single sample in a study of T cells after yellow fever vaccination. TCRdb re-called the 5' RACE reads through MiXCR, storing one row per CDR3 protein. This repertoire shows about 47,000 distinct CDR3 sequences, about 7.9% found once; its top ten account for approximately 28%. The source material was CD8+ T cells sorted from PBMCs, sampled more than 14 days after the first yellow fever vaccination. These receptors were taken from a man younger than 35 who received the YFV17D yellow fever vaccine. The conserved cysteine and the conserved F or W are not part of the CDR3 here. The order of the fields is V gene, J gene, CDR3 protein.

V gene: TRBV7-9
J gene: TRBJ2-3
CDR3 protein: ASSSLRDRGPDTQY

V gene: TRBV12-3/TRBV12-4
J gene: TRBJ2-1
CDR3 protein: ASSLRSSMGEQF

V gene: TRBV20-1
J gene: TRBJ2-1
CDR3 protein: SATSLDREPLSLGNEQF

V gene: TRBV20-1
J gene: TRBJ2-1
CDR3 protein: SAPRTGLGSYNEQF

V gene: TRBV7-9
J gene: TRBJ2-2
CDR3 protein: ASSPPTGAGYTGELF

V gene: TRBV5-5
J gene: TRBJ2-1
CDR3 protein: ASSLTSGVFDEQF

V gene: TRBV6-2/TRBV6-3
J gene: TRBJ2-1
CDR3 protein: ASSYRMDKSYNEQF

V gene: TRBV6-6
J gene: TRBJ2-1
CDR3 protein: ASRGTSYNEQF

V gene: TRBV12-3/TRBV12-4
J gene: TRBJ2-6
CDR3 protein: ASSETSGANVLT

V gene: TRBV27
J gene: TRBJ2-3
CDR3 protein: ASKLDGGAITDTQY

V gene: TRBV3-1
J gene: TRBJ1-5
CDR3 protein: ASSQEGQPQH

V gene: TRBV7-9
J gene: TRBJ2-7
CDR3 protein: ASSPPGHPYEQY

V gene: TRBV7-2
J gene: TRBJ2-1
CDR3 protein: ASSGTSGGAHEQF

V gene: TRBV19
J gene: TRBJ1-5
CDR3 protein: ASSIDGGFGGSGNQPQH

V gene: TRBV4-2
J gene: TRBJ1-2
CDR3 protein: ASSPGGRRGYT

V gene: TRBV4-1
J gene: TRBJ2-1
CDR3 protein: ASSLAGTALYNEQF

V gene: TRBV20-1
J gene: TRBJ2-5
CDR3 protein: SASADLRETQY

V gene: TRBV12-3/TRBV12-4
J gene: TRBJ2-2
CDR3 protein: ASSLAVSGSGELF

V gene: TRBV7-2
J gene: TRBJ2-1
CDR3 protein: ASSLGDRIPYNEQF

V gene: TRBV3-1
J gene: TRBJ2-5
CDR3 protein: ASSQEVSSLMTQY

V gene: TRBV7-2
J gene: TRBJ1-5
CDR3 protein: ASSLSLGEAQH

V gene: TRBV2
J gene: TRBJ2-1
CDR3 protein: AIPRAYRNEQF

V gene: TRBV10-3
J gene: TRBJ2-7
CDR3 protein: ASGTVSSYEQY

V gene: TRBV12-3/TRBV12-4
J gene: TRBJ2-7
CDR3 protein: ASRSPGEVNEQY

V gene: TRBV5-1
J gene: TRBJ1-1
CDR3 protein: ASSLVRANTEAF

V gene: TRBV2
J gene: TRBJ2-3
CDR3 protein: ASSEGRGSSTDTQY

V gene: TRBV4-1
J gene: TRBJ1-2
CDR3 protein: ASSQDPGGTNYGYT